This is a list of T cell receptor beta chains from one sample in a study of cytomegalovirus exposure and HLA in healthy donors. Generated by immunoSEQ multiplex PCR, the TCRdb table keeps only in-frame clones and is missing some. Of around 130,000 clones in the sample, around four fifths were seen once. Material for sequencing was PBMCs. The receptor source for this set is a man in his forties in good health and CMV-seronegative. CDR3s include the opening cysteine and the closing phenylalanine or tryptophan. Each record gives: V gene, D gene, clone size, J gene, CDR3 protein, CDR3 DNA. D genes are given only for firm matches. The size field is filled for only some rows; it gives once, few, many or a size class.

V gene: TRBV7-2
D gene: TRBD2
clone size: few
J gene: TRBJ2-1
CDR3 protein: CASSRYLAGSYNEQFF
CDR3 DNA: TGTGCCAGCAGCCGTTATCTAGCGGGCTCCTACAATGAGCAGTTCTTC

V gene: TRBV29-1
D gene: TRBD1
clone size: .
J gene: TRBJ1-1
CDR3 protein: CSVEGNRGLEAFF
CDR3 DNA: TGCAGCGTTGAGGGCAACAGGGGTCTTGAAGCTTTCTTT

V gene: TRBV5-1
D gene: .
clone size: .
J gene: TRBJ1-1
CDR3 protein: CASSLRGRTNTEAFF
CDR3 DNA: TGCGCCAGCAGCTTACGGGGAAGGACGAACACTGAAGCTTTCTTT

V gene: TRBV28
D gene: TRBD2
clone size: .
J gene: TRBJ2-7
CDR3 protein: CATAGWASGIYEQYF
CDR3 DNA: TGTGCCACCGCGGGGTGGGCTAGCGGGATTTACGAGCAGTACTTC

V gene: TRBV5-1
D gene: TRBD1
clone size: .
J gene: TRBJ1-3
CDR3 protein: CASSEQGAGNTIYF
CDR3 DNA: TGCGCCAGCAGTGAACAGGGGGCTGGAAACACCATATATTTT

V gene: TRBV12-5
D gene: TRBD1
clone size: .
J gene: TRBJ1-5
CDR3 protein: CASKSGGSRNQPQHF
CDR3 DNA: TGTGCTAGTAAATCAGGGGGTAGTCGCAATCAGCCCCAGCATTTT

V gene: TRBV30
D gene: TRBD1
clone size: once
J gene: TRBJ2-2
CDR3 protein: CAWSVRDRGFVGELFF
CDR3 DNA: TGTGCCTGGAGTGTACGAGACAGGGGGTTCGTCGGGGAGCTGTTTTTT

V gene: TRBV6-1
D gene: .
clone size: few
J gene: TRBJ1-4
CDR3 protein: CASSKKLTGNEKLFF
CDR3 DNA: TGTGCCAGCAGCAAGAAGTTGACAGGAAATGAAAAACTGTTTTTT

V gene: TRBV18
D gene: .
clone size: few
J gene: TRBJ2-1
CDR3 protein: CASSPGQGRIYEQFF
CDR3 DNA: TGTGCCAGCTCACCAGGGCAGGGTAGGATTTATGAGCAGTTCTTC

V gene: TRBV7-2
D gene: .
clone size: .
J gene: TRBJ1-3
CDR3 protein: CASSLRPGGNTIYF
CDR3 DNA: TGTGCCAGCAGCTTAAGACCGGGAGGAAACACCATATATTTT

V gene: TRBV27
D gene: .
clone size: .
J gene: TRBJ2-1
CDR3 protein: CASSLSGTGSYNEQFF
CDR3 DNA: TGTGCCAGCAGTTTATCAGGGACTGGCTCCTACAATGAGCAGTTCTTC

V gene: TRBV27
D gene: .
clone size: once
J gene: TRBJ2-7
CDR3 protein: CASSSLTPYEQYF
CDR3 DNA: TGTGCCAGCAGTTCCCTAACCCCCTACGAGCAGTACTTC

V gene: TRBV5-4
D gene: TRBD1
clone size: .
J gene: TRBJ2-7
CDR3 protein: CASSFSGTGTEQYF
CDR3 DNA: TGTGCCAGCAGCTTTTCCGGGACAGGGACCGAGCAGTACTTC

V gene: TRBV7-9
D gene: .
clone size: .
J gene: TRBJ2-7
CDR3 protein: CASSLGTGSREQYF
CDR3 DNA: TGTGCCAGCAGCTTGGGCACAGGGAGCCGCGAGCAGTACTTC

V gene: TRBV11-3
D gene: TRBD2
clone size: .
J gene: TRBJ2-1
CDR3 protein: CASSKERGAYNEQFF
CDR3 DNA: TGTGCCAGCAGCAAAGAGCGGGGGGCTTACAATGAGCAGTTCTTC

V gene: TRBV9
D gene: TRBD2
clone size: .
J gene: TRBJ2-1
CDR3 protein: CASSVGAGRGVVDNEQFF
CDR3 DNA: TGTGCCAGCAGCGTAGGGGCGGGGCGGGGGGTAGTGGACAATGAGCAGTTCTTC

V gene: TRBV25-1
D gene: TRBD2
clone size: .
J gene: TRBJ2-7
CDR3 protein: CASATSESYEQYF
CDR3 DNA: TGTGCCAGTGCGACTAGCGAGTCCTACGAGCAGTACTTC

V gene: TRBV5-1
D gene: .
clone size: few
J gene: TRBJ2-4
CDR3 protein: CASSLEPNSQYF
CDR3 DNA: TGCGCCAGCAGCTTGGAACCAAACAGTCAGTACTTC

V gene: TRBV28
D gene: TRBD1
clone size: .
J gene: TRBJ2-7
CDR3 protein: CASSQGAYEQYF
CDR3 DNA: TGTGCCAGCAGCCAGGGGGCTTACGAGCAGTACTTC

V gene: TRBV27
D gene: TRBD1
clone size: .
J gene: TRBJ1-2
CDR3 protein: CASSLGTGNYGYTF
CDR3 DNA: TGTGCCAGCAGTTTAGGGACAGGGAACTATGGCTACACCTTC

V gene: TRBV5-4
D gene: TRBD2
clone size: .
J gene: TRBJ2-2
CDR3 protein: CASSTIVSGGNTGELFF
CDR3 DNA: TGTGCCAGCAGTACTATCGTTAGCGGGGGGAACACCGGGGAGCTGTTTTTT

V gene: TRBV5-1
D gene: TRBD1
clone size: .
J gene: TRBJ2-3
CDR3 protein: CASSLAWDGTGGVDTQYF
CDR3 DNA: TGCGCCAGCAGCTTGGCCTGGGACGGGACAGGGGGCGTGGATACGCAGTATTTT

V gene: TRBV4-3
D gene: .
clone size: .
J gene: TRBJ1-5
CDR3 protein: CASSQDSGSNQPQHF
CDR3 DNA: TGCGCCAGCAGCCAAGATTCAGGTAGCAATCAGCCCCAGCATTTT

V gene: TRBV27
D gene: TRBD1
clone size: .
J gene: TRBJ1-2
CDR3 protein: CASSSPGTGVNGYTF
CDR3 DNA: TGTGCCAGCAGTTCCCCCGGGACAGGTGTTAATGGCTACACCTTC

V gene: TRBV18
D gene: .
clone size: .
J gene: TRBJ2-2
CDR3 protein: CASSPRTGELFF
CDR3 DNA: TGTGCCAGCTCACCCAGGACCGGGGAGCTGTTTTTT

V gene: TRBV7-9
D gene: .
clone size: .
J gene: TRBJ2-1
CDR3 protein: CASSLSLASSYNEQFF
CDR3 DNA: TGTGCCAGCAGCTTATCACTAGCCTCATCCTACAATGAGCAGTTCTTC

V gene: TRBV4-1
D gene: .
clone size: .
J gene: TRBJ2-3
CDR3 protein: CASTQQGTDTQYF
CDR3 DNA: TGCGCCAGCACCCAACAGGGCACAGATACGCAGTATTTT

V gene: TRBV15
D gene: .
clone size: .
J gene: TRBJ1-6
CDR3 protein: CATSRGYRVANSPLHF
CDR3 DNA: TGTGCCACCAGCAGAGGTTACAGGGTAGCTAATTCACCCCTCCACTTT

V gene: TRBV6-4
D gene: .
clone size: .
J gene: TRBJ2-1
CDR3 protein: CASSPTQGRSYNEQFF
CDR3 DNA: TGTGCCAGCAGTCCCACGCAGGGAAGGTCCTACAATGAGCAGTTCTTC

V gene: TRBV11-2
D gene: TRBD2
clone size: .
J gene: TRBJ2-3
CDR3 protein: CASSLRAAGGRDTQYF
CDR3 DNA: TGTGCCAGCAGCCTCCGTGCAGCGGGGGGCCGGGATACGCAGTATTTT

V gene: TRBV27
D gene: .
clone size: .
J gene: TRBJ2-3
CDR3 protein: CASREQVTDTQYF
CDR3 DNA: TGTGCCAGCAGGGAGCAAGTCACAGATACGCAGTATTTT

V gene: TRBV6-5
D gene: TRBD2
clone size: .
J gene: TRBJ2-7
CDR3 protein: CASSYSGGSKYEQYF
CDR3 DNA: TGTGCCAGCAGTTACTCCGGCGGGAGCAAGTACGAGCAGTACTTC

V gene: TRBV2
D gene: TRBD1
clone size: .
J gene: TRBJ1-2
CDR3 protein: CASGQGKVYTF
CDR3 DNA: TGTGCCAGCGGACAGGGAAAGGTCTACACCTTC

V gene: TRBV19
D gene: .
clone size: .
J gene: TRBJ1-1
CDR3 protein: CASSILNGGVTEAFF
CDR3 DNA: TGTGCCAGTAGTATATTGAATGGCGGCGTGACTGAAGCTTTCTTT

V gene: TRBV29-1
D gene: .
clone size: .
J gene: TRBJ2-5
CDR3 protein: CSVDGRAGRETQYF
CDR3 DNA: TGCAGCGTTGACGGCAGGGCCGGGCGAGAGACCCAGTACTTC

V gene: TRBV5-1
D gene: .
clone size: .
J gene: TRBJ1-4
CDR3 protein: CASSGPGATNEKLFF
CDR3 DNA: TGCGCCAGCAGCGGGCCAGGGGCAACTAATGAAAAACTGTTTTTT

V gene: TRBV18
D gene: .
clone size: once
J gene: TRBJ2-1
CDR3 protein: CASSPPLGGEGNEQFF
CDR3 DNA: TGTGCCAGCTCACCACCCTTGGGCGGCGAGGGTAATGAGCAGTTCTTC

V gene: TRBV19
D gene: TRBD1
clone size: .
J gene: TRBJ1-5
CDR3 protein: CASSIEGQGSQPQHF
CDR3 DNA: TGTGCCAGTAGTATAGAGGGACAGGGGAGTCAGCCCCAGCATTTT

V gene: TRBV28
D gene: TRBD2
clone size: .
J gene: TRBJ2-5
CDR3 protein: CASSSGSGTLQETQYF
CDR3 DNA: TGTGCCAGCAGTTCCGGGAGCGGGACGCTACAAGAGACCCAGTACTTC

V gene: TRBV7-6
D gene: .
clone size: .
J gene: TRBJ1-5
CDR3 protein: CASSLDVGVNQPQHF
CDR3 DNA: TGTGCCAGCAGCTTAGATGTAGGGGTCAATCAGCCCCAGCATTTT

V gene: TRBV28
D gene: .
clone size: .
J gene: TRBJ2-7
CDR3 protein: CASSPGTSYEQYF
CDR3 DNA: TGTGCCAGCAGTCCGGGAACCTCCTACGAGCAGTACTTC

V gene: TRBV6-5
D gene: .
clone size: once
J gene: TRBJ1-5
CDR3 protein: CASGRGEDQPQHF
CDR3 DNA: TGTGCCAGCGGCCGGGGGGAGGATCAGCCCCAGCATTTT

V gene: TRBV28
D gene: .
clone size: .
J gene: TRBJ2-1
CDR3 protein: CASSSDMGGKANEQFF
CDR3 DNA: TGTGCCAGCAGTTCGGACATGGGCGGGAAAGCCAATGAGCAGTTCTTC

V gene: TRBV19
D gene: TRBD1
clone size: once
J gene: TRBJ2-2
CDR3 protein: CASSTPGRGRFGELFF
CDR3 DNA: TGTGCCAGTAGTACCCCGGGTAGGGGGCGCTTCGGGGAGCTGTTTTTT

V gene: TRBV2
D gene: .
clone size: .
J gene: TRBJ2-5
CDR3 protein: CASSHADSRKETQYF
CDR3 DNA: TGTGCCAGCAGCCACGCGGACAGCCGGAAAGAGACCCAGTACTTC

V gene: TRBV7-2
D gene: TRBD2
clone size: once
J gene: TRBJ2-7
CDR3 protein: CASSLVSGGVSATRWYF
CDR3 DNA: TGTGCCAGCAGCTTAGTGTCGGGGGGGGTTTCTGCTACAAGATGGTACTTC

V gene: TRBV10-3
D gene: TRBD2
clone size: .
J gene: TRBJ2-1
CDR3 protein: CAITDSGGARNEQFF
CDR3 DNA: TGTGCCATCACCGATAGCGGGGGGGCTCGGAATGAGCAGTTCTTC

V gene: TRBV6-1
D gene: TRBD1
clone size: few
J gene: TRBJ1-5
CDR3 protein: CASSVGTGYSNQPQHF
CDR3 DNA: TGTGCCAGCAGTGTAGGGACAGGCTATAGCAATCAGCCCCAGCATTTT

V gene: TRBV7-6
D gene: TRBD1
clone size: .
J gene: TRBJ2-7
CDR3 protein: CASSFFGGTGVSYEQYF
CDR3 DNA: TGTGCCAGCAGCTTTTTTGGTGGGACAGGGGTCTCCTACGAGCAGTACTTC

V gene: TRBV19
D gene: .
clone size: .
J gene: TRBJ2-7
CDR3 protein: CASSNTGNYEQYF
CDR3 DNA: TGTGCCAGTAGTAATACAGGCAACTACGAGCAGTACTTC

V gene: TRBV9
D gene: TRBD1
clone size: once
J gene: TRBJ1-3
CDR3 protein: CASSDDNTGVGNTIYF
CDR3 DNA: TGTGCCAGCAGCGACGATAATACAGGGGTCGGAAACACCATATATTTT

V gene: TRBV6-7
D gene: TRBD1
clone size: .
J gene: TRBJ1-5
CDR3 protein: CASSRPGQGTLNYSNQPQHF
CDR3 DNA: TGTGCCAGCAGTCGTCCCGGACAGGGGACCCTAAACTATAGCAATCAGCCCCAGCATTTT

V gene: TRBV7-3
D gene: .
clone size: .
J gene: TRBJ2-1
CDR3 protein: CASSLSRPNEQFF
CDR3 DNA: TGTGCCAGCAGCTTGTCTAGGCCCAATGAGCAGTTCTTC

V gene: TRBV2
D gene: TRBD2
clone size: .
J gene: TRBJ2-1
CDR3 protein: CASSLLAGSYNEQFF
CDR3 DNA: TGTGCCAGCAGTCTCCTAGCGGGGAGCTACAATGAGCAGTTCTTC